The clone carrying this T cell receptor beta chain was recorded at least ten times. The germline gives CDR1 SEHNR, CDR2 FQNEAQ (reference sequence). The CDR3 consists of 16 residues. Germline trimming cut 4 bases from V and 4 bases from J; bases unmatched to any gene: 9. Using RNA transcripts, the TCR beta CDR3 regions were amplified. An initial RT-PCR round employing HTBI primers preceded a second-round multiplex PCR. TCRdb reprocessed the multiplex PCR reads with MiXCR, giving one entry per CDR3 protein. This sample has over 200,000 distinct CDR3 sequences; 29% occur once, and the top ten carry 9.1%. These data come from a study of Graves' ophthalmopathy and Graves' hyperthyroidism.

The V gene is TRBV7-9, the J gene TRBJ2-2, with 7 bases that match TRBD1. Material for sequencing was peripheral blood. The clonotype was recovered from a man aged 50-60 years with Graves' ophthalmopathy. Here the CDR3 DNA reads TGTGCCAGCAGCTACGACAGGGACGGTACCACCGGGGAGCTGTTTTTT. Its translation: CASSYDRDGTTGELFF. Together with reference TRBV7-9 and TRBJ2-2, the CDR3 gives the full variable domain: DTGVSQNPRHKITKRGQNVTFRCDPISEHNRLYWYRQTLGQGPEFLTYFQNEAQLEKSRLLSDRFSAERPKGSFSTLEIQRTEQGDSAMYLCASSYDRDGTTGELFFGEGSRLTVL.